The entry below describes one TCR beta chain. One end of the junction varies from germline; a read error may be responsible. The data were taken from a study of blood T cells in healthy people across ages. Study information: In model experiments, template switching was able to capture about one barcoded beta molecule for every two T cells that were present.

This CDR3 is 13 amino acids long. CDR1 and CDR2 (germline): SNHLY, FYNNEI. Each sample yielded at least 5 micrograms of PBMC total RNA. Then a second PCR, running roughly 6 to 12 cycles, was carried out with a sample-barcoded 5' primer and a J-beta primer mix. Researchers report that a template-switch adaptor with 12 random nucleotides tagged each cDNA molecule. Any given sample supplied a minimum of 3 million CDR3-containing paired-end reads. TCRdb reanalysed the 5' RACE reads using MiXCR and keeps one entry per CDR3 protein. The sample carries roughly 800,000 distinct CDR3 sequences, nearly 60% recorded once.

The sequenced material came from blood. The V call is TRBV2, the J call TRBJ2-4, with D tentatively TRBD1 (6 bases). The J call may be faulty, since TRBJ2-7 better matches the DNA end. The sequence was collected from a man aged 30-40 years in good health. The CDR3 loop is CACSRDITYEQYF. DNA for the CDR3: TGTGCCTGCAGCCGGGACATCACCTACGAGCAGTACTTC.